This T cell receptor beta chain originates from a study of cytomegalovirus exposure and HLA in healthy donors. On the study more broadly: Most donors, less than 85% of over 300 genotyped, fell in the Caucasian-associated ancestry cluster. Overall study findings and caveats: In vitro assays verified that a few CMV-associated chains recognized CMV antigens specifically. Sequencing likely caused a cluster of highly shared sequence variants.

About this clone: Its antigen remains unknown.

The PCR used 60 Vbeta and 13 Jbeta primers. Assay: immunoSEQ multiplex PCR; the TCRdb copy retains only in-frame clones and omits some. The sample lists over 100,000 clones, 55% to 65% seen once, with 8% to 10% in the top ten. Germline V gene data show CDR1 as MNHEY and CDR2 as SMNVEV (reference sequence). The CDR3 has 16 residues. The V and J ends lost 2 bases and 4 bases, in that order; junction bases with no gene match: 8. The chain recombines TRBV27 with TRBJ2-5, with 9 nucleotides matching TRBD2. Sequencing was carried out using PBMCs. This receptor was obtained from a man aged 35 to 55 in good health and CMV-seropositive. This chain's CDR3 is CASSLRPAGGPETQYF. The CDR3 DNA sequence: TGTGCCAGCAGTTTAAGGCCAGCGGGGGGTCCAGAGACCCAGTACTTC.